Each of the 16 T cell receptor beta chains below was sequenced from the same sample in a study of T cell responses to AZD1222 COVID-19 vaccine. TCRdb's copy holds only in-frame clones and misses some; the assay was immunoSEQ multiplex PCR. Of 130,000 to 150,000 clones in the sample, roughly 94% were seen once. Source: peripheral blood, taken on day 0 of AZD1222 vaccination. The receptors stem from an adult in good health.

This sequence joins TRBV5-8 and TRBJ1-2; 7 bases align to TRBD1. Germline values: CDR1 SGHTS, CDR2 YDEGEE. V dropped 0 bases and J dropped 4; count of bases not matched to a gene: 9. This CDR3 contains 16 residues. The CDR3 region is CASSLVVAGGGYGYTF. As DNA, the CDR3 is TGTGCCAGCAGCTTGGTAGTAGCAGGGGGTGGCTATGGCTACACCTTC.

This chain links TRBV7-9 with TRBJ1-3; D gene ambiguous. The CDR3 runs to 14 residues. CDR1 and CDR2 from the germline V gene are SEHNR and FQNEAQ (reference sequence). The germline V and J ends were trimmed by 5 bases and 0 bases, with 8 bases remaining between them. Written as DNA, the CDR3 is TGTGCCAGCAGCAGAGTGGTCTCTGGAAACACCATATATTTT. Translation gives CASSRVVSGNTIYF.

Here the CDR3 reads CASSSTGPDTQYF. The CDR3 region has the DNA TGTGCCAGTAGTTCGACAGGGCCAGATACGCAGTATTTT. The chain uses TRBV19 and TRBJ2-3; 7 bases are shared with TRBD1. Germline V gene data show CDR1 as LNHDA and CDR2 as SQIVND (reference sequence). CDR3 size: 13 residues. Losses at the gene ends were 5 bases for V and 4 bases for J; bases not matched to a gene: 3.

The rearrangement joins TRBV12-3 or TRBV12-4 to TRBJ2-7; perhaps TRBD2 as D (5 bases). The CDR3 has 12 amino acids. Trimming cost V 3 bases and J 5 bases, with 8 bases left between them. The CDR3 reads CASSLSGNEQYF. The DNA of the CDR3 is TGTGCCAGCAGTTTGAGCGGTAACGAGCAGTACTTC.

The chain has TRBV6-2 or TRBV6-3 and TRBJ1-3; no definite D call. Trimming cost V 6 bases and J 4 bases, with 7 bases left between them. Germline assignment: CDR1 MNHEY and CDR2 SVGEGT. This CDR3 has 12 residues. For the CDR3, the DNA is TGTGCCAGCAGCCGAATAGGAAACACCATATATTTT. Protein product: CASSRIGNTIYF.

The chain employs TRBV5-1 and TRBJ1-1; 10 bases align to TRBD1. Per the germline V gene, CDR1 is SGHRS and CDR2 is YFSETQ. Unmatched junction bases numbered 7, after V lost 4 bases and J lost 1 base. This CDR3 spans 16 amino acids. CDR3 sequence (DNA): TGCGCCAGCAGCCCCGGACAGGGGGTCTGGAACACTGAAGCTTTCTTT. It specifies CASSPGQGVWNTEAFF.

This chain connects TRBV10-3 to TRBJ1-1; 7 positions match TRBD1. The CDR3 spans 15 residues. V lost 6 bases to trimming and J lost 1 base; unmatched junction nucleotides: 8. The germline V gene encodes CDR1 ENHRY and CDR2 SYGVKD. This CDR3 is CAIRPGQMTNTEAFF. CDR3 nucleotide sequence: TGTGCCATCAGACCGGGACAGATGACGAACACTGAAGCTTTCTTT.

The chain recombines TRBV11-3 with TRBJ1-1; D may be TRBD1 (6 bases). V was shortened by 5 bases and J by 0 bases, with 7 bases between the two germline ends. Germline CDR1 is SGHNT and CDR2 is YENEEA. The CDR3 has 13 residues. In DNA, the CDR3 is TGTGCCAGCAGCGACAGGTTGAACACTGAAGCTTTCTTT. Translation: CASSDRLNTEAFF.

The genes are TRBV5-1 and TRBJ2-2; D call uncertain. The V end was cut by 0 bases, the J end by 6 bases, with 6 bases between. CDR1 and CDR2 (germline): SGHRS, YFSETQ. The CDR3 is 13 residues long. CDR3: CASSLARPGELFF. The DNA for the CDR3 is TGCGCCAGCAGCTTGGCGAGGCCCGGGGAGCTGTTTTTT.

The rearrangement links TRBV12-3 or TRBV12-4 to TRBJ2-3; D gene ambiguous. The V and J ends lost 8 bases and 8 bases respectively, with 14 bases between them. This CDR3 has 12 residues. The CDR3 reads CASVAKHGTQYF. CDR3 DNA sequence: TGTGCCAGCGTTGCAAAACACGGTACGCAGTATTTT.

The chain is built from TRBV10-1 and TRBJ1-5; 8 bases agree with TRBD1. CDR1 and CDR2 from the germline V gene are WNHNN and SYGVQD (reference sequence). The CDR3 totals 14 residues. The junction had 7 bases not matched to a gene; V was cut back by 6 bases and J by 6 bases. CDR3 DNA: TGCGCCAGCAGCCCCAGGACAGGGTTTCAGCCCCAGCATTTT. This translates into CASSPRTGFQPQHF.

The chain carries TRBV5-4 and TRBJ1-1; unclear D gene. V was pared by 0 bases and J by 0 bases, with 9 bases between. Germline loops: CDR1 SGHNT, CDR2 YYREEE (reference sequence). The CDR3 runs to 15 residues. The CDR3 region is CASSLAQRLNTEAFF. The CDR3 DNA reads as TGTGCCAGCAGCTTGGCTCAGAGATTGAACACTGAAGCTTTCTTT.

The chain carries TRBV7-9 and TRBJ1-2; D is possibly TRBD1 (6 bases). This CDR3 region has 15 residues. Trimming took 1 base from V and 4 from J, leaving 13 bases between them. Looked up from germline, CDR1 is SEHNR and CDR2 is FQNEAQ (reference sequence). CDR3 DNA sequence: TGTGCCAGCAGCTTAGGACAGGCTCCATTCTATGGCTACACCTTC. Translation gives CASSLGQAPFYGYTF.

V usage is TRBV19 and J usage is TRBJ1-2; TRBD1 matches at 10 bases. Trimming took 6 bases from V and 3 from J; bases not matched to a gene: 7. There are 15 residues in the CDR3. The V gene's germline CDR1 is LNHDA and CDR2 SQIVND (reference sequence). The chain's CDR3 is CASRTQDRGYYGYTF. CDR3 nucleotides: TGTGCCAGTAGGACCCAGGACAGGGGGTACTATGGCTACACCTTC. Full variable domain (missing parts from reference TRBV19 and TRBJ1-2): DGGITQSPKYLFRKEGQNVTLSCEQNLNHDAMYWYRQDPGQGLRLIYYSQIVNDFQKGDIAEGYSVSREKKESFPLTVTSAQKNPTAFYLCASRTQDRGYYGYTFGSGTRLTVV.

V is TRBV30 and J is TRBJ1-1, with D perhaps matching TRBD1 (5 bases). Looked up from germline, CDR1 is GTSNPN and CDR2 is SVGIG (reference sequence). V lost 2 bases and J lost 3, with 10 bases in between. There are 13 residues in the CDR3. The CDR3 region is CAWSRSGDTEAFF. The DNA for the CDR3 is TGTGCCTGGAGTAGGTCGGGGGACACTGAAGCTTTCTTT.

The gene calls are TRBV7-9 and TRBJ1-4, with D uncertain. CDR1 is SEHNR, CDR2 FQNEAQ, per germline (reference sequence). V shed 6 bases and J shed 7 bases, with 12 bases lying between them. There are 13 residues in the CDR3. CDR3 sequence: CASSRLPGEKLFF. DNA for the CDR3: TGTGCCAGCAGTAGACTTCCGGGTGAAAAACTGTTTTTT.